This T cell receptor beta chain was captured in a study of blood T cell repertoires in COVID-19. As for the study in general: Some COVID-19 samples were acute and others convalescent; all came from the United States, Italy and Spain. T cells, B-cell-depleted T cells, or PBMCs provided the cDNA or gDNA that served as material.

The Seattle patients, enrolled during active infection, were followed longitudinally. Per the original data handling: Reference gene primer amplification gave nucleated cell count estimates. Repertoires were generated with immunoSEQ multiplex PCR, while TCRdb's copy carries only in-frame clones and drops some. Clonal size and the V and J genes are those of that table, whereas D and trimming came from the DNA. The sample has roughly 100,000 clones; about three quarters are singletons. The clonotype originates from an older man with COVID-19, enrolled during active disease. The specimen was peripheral blood.

This CDR3 reads CASSLEDRDTYF. In DNA, the CDR3 is TGTGCCAGCAGTTTAGAGGACAGGGATACGTACTTC. The chain is built from TRBV28 and TRBJ2-7, with 8 nucleotides matching TRBD1. CDR1 and CDR2 (germline): MDHEN, SYDVKM. This CDR3 region has 12 residues. The V and J ends lost 2 bases and 12 bases, in that order; junction bases with no gene match: 6.